What follows describes a single T cell receptor (beta chain). Its target is not known. A much bigger clone sits one base away, suggesting this may be a read error. Amplification yielded TCR beta CDR3 regions, with RNA transcripts as the source. HTBI primers were employed in a first-round RT-PCR of the TCR CDR3. From the multiplex PCR reads, TCRdb called clonotypes with MiXCR, one entry per CDR3 protein. This table has 700,000 to 850,000 distinct CDR3 sequences, approximately 36% appearing once. The data belong to a study of T cells in Graves' hyperthyroidism and ophthalmopathy. Study outcomes and limitations: Through a model of 13 V-J features, ophthalmopathy was separated from stable hyperthyroidism. Within blood appeared most thyroid clonotypes that had expanded above 0.001.

Trimming stripped 6 bases from V and 3 bases from J, with 14 bases between. From germline, CDR1 is ENHRY and CDR2 SYGVKD. The CDR3 loop spans 14 amino acids. No progression to ophthalmopathy during 18 months of follow-up defined stable disease. Thyroid ultrasound and orbital computed tomography, with clinical symptoms and serum thyroxine and TRAb, informed diagnoses. Sequenced input: blood. The clonotype comes from a woman between 40 and 55 years old with Graves' hyperthyroidism. V gene TRBV10-3 combines with J gene TRBJ2-5, with D perhaps matching TRBD2 (5 bases). The CDR3 region has the DNA TGTGCCATCAGCCGTCCCCCGGAGGAAGAGACCCAGTACTTC. Protein sequence: CAISRPPEEETQYF.